There are many counts of the clone carrying this T cell receptor (beta chain). The antigen remains undetermined. By 5'RACE template switching, TCR cDNA was produced, with a universal primer site and UMIs added in the process. TCRdb passed the 5' RACE reads through MiXCR, listing each CDR3 protein once. The table has some 300,000 distinct CDR3 sequences, around 8.6% seen once. This record comes from a study of T cells after yellow fever vaccination. There are 15 residues in the CDR3. CDR1 is MNHNY and CDR2 is SVGAGI in the germline V gene (reference sequence). Trimming cost V 4 bases and J 6 bases; bases outside gene matches: 2. General study points: A large majority of primary-vaccination clones showed up again after the booster (around 95% CD4, 75% to 90% CD8). CD4 and CD8 compartments shared a small share of clonotypes, likely from convergent recombination.

The chain combines TRBV6-6 with TRBJ2-1; 14 positions match TRBD2. This receptor was taken from a man younger than 35 who received the YFV17D yellow fever vaccine. The sequencing here drew on CD4+ T cells sorted from PBMCs, taken 5 days after the yellow fever booster vaccination. CDR3 sequence (DNA): TGTGCCAGCAGTTCTGGACTAGCGGGGGGCAATGAGCAGTTCTTC. This gives the protein CASSSGLAGGNEQFF.